This T cell receptor (beta chain) emerged from a study of blood T cell repertoires in COVID-19. Turning to the study itself: Acute and convalescent COVID-19 specimens originated in the United States, Italy and Spain. PBMCs, B-cell-depleted T cells, or T cells were the source of the cDNA or gDNA that made up the material.

Study processing details: Reference gene primer amplification in the assay estimated nucleated cell counts. TCRdb's copy holds only in-frame clones and misses some; the assay was immunoSEQ multiplex PCR. V, J and clone size were drawn from that table, and D and trimming were deduced from the DNA. The table shows about 100,000 clones, with approximately 88% occurring only once. With V trimmed by 5 bases and J by 7 bases, 16 bases remained unmatched. The CDR3 spans 17 residues. Germline lookup yields CDR1 MNHEY and CDR2 SVGEGT. The specimen sequenced was peripheral blood. The rearrangement uses TRBV6-2 or TRBV6-3 and TRBJ2-1; TRBD2 matches 8 bases. This TCR was recovered from a human donor in a cohort sampled during active COVID-19. The CDR3 nucleotides are TGTGCCAGCAGTCGGCCGGGGGGGGGCCGCATTGTGAATGAGCAGTTCTTC. Its translation: CASSRPGGGRIVNEQFF.